This T cell receptor beta chain was profiled in a study of somatic mutations in cytotoxic T cells in rheumatoid arthritis. Broader study findings: In rheumatoid arthritis patients, unlike healthy controls, CD8+ clonality rose with age.

Concerning this clone: As yet, its antigen is unknown.

This table comes from immunoSEQ multiplex PCR, and its TCRdb copy is limited to in-frame clones, with some not included. The repertoire holds approximately 11,000 clones, approximately 84% seen once, with 8% to 10% in the top ten. This CDR3 has 15 residues. Germline V gene lookup returns CDR1 MNHEY and CDR2 SMNVEV (reference sequence). V lost 2 bases to trimming and J lost 6 bases; unmatched junction nucleotides: 6. The sample consisted of CD8+ T cells sorted from blood. V usage is TRBV27 and J usage is TRBJ2-1, with TRBD2 matching 8 bases. The source is a woman aged 55-75 years with rheumatoid arthritis. CDR3 DNA sequence: TGTGCCAGCAGTTTAGTGTCTAGCGGGCGCAATGAGCAGTTCTTC. Protein product: CASSLVSSGRNEQFF.